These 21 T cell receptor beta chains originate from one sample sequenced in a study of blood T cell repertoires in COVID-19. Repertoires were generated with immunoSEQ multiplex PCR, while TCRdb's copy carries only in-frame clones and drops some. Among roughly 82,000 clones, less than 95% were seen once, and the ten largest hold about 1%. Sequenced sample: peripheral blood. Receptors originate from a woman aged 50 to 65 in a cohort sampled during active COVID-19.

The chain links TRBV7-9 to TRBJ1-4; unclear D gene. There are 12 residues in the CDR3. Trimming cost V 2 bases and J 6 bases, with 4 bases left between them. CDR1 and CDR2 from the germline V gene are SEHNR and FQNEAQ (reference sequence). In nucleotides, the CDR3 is TGTGCCAGCAGCTTAACGGATGAAAAACTGTTTTTT. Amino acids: CASSLTDEKLFF.

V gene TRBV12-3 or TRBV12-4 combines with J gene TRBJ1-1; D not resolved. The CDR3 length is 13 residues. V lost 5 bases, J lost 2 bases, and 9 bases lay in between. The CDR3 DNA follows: TGTGCCAGCAGTCCGCCCAGTAACACTGAAGCTTTCTTT. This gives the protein CASSPPSNTEAFF.

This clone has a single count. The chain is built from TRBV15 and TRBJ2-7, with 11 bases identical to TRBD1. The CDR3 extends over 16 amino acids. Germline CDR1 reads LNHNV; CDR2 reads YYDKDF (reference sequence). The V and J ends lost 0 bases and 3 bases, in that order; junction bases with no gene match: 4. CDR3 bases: TGTGCCACCAGCAGAGATCGGACAGGGGGCATCTACGAGCAGTACTTC. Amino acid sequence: CATSRDRTGGIYEQYF.

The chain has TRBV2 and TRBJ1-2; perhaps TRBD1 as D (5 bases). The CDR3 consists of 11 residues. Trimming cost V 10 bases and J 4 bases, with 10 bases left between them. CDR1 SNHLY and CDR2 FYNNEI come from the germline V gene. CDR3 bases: TGTGCCATCCAGGGAGGCTATGGCTACACCTTC. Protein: CAIQGGYGYTF. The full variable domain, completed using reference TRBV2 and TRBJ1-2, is EPEVTQTPSHQVTQMGQEVILRCVPISNHLYFYWYRQILGQKVEFLVSFYNNEISEKSEIFDDQFSVERPDGSNFTLKIRSTKLEDSAMYFCAIQGGYGYTFGSGTRLTVV.

The CDR3 DNA is TGTGCCACCAGTGACCCGGGGGGGCGAGGCAATCAGCCCCAGCATTTT. Translation: CATSDPGGRGNQPQHF. This chain connects TRBV24-1 to TRBJ1-5; D is perhaps TRBD1 (6 bases). This CDR3 comprises 16 residues. Trimming took off 4 bases at V and 2 bases at J, with 14 bases between the two ends. Germline assignment: CDR1 KGHDR and CDR2 SFDVKD.

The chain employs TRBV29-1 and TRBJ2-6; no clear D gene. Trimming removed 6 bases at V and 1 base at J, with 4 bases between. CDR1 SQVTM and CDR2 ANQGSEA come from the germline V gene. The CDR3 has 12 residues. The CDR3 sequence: CSVQSGANVLTF. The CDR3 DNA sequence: TGCAGCGTACAATCTGGGGCCAACGTCCTGACTTTC.

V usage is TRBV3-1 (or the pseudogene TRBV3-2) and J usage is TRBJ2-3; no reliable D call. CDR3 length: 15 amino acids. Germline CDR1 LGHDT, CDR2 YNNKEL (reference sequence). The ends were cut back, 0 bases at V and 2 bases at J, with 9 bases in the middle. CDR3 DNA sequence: TGTGCCAGCAGCCAAGAACAGTTCCCCACAGATACGCAGTATTTT. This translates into CASSQEQFPTDTQYF.

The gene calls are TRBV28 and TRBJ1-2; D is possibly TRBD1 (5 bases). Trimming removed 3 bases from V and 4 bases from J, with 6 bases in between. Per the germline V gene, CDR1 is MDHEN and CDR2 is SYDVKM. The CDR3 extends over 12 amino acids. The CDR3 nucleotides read TGTGCCAGCAGTTTCGGGGGCTATGGCTACACCTTC. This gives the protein CASSFGGYGYTF.

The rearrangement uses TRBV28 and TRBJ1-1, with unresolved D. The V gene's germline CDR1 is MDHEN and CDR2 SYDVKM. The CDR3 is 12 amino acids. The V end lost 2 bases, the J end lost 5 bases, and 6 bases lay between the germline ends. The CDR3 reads CASSLTSTEAFF. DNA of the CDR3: TGTGCCAGCAGTTTAACTAGTACTGAAGCTTTCTTT.

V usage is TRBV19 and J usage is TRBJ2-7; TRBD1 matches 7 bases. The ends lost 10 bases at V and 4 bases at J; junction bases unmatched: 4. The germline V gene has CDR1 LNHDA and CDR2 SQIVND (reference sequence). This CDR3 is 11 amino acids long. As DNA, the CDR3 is TGTGCCACCAGACAGGGTTACGAGCAGTACTTC. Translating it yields CATRQGYEQYF.

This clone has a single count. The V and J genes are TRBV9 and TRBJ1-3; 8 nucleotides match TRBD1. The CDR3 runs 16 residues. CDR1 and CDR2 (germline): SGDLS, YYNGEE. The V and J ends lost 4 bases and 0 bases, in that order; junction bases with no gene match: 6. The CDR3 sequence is CASSQGALLSGNTIYF. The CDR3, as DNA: TGTGCCAGCAGCCAGGGGGCCCTCCTCTCTGGAAACACCATATATTTT. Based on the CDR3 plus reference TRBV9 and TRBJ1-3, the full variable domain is DSGVTQTPKHLITATGQRVTLRCSPRSGDLSVYWYQQSLDQGLQFLIQYYNGEERAKGNILERFSAQQFPDLHSELNLSSLELGDSALYFCASSQGALLSGNTIYFGEGSWLTVV.

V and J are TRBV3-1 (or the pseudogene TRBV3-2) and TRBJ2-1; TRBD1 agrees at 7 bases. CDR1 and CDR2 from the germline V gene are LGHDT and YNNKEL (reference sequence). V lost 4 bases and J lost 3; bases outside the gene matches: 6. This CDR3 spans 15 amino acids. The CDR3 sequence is CASSLGTVVYNEQFF. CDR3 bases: TGTGCCAGCAGCCTCGGGACAGTTGTCTACAATGAGCAGTTCTTC.

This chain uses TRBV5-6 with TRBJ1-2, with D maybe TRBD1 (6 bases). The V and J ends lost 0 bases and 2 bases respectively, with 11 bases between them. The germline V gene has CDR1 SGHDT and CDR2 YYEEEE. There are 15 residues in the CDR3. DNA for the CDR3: TGTGCCAGCAGCTTGGTGGGCAGGGGAAACTATGGCTACACCTTC. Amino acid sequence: CASSLVGRGNYGYTF. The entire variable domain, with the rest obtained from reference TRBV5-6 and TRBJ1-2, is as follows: DAGVTQSPTHLIKTRGQQVTLRCSPKSGHDTVSWYQQALGQGPQFIFQYYEEEERQRGNFPDRFSGHQFPNYSSELNVNALLLGDSALYLCASSLVGRGNYGYTFGSGTRLTVV.

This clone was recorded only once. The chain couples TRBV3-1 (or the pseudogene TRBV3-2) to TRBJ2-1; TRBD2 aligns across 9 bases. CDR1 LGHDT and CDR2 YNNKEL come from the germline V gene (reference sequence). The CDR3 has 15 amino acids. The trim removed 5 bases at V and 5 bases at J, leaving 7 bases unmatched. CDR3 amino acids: CASSLAGVGNNEQFF. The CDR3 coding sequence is TGTGCCAGCAGCTTAGCGGGAGTAGGTAACAATGAGCAGTTCTTC.

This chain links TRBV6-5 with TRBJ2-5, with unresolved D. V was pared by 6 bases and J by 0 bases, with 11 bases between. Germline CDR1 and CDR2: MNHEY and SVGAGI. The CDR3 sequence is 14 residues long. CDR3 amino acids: CASRYAAYQETQYF. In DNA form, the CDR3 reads TGTGCCAGCAGGTACGCGGCCTACCAAGAGACCCAGTACTTC.

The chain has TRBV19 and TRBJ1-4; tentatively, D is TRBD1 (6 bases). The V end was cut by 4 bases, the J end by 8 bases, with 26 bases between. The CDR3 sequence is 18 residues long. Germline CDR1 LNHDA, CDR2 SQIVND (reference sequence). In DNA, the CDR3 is TGTGCCAGTAGTAGACCGACAGGACGACCACTTCTTAACGAAAAACTGTTTTTT. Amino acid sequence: CASSRPTGRPLLNEKLFF. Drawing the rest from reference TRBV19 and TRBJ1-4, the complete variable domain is DGGITQSPKYLFRKEGQNVTLSCEQNLNHDAMYWYRQDPGQGLRLIYYSQIVNDFQKGDIAEGYSVSREKKESFPLTVTSAQKNPTAFYLCASSRPTGRPLLNEKLFFGSGTQLSVL.

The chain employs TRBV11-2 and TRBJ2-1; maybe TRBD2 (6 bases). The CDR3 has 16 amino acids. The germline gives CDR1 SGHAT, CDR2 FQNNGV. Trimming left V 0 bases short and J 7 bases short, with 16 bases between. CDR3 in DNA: TGTGCCAGCAGCTTAGAACCTGGACTGGGGGGAAATGAGCAGTTCTTC. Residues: CASSLEPGLGGNEQFF.

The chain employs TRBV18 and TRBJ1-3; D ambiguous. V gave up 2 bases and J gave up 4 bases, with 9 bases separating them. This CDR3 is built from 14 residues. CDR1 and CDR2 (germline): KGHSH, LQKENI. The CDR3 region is CASSPRREGNTIYF. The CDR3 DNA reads TGTGCCAGCTCACCAAGGAGGGAAGGAAACACCATATATTTT.

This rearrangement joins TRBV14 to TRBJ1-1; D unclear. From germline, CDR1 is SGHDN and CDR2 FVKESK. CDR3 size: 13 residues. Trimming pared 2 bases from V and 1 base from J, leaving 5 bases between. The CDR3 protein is CASSQHRNTEAFF. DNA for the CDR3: TGTGCCAGCAGCCAACATAGGAACACTGAAGCTTTCTTT.

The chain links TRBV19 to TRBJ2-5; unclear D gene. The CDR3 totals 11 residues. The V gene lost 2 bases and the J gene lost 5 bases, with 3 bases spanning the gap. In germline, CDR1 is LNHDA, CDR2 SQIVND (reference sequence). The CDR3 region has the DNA TGTGCCAGTAGTATAAGCGAGACCCAGTACTTC. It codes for CASSISETQYF.

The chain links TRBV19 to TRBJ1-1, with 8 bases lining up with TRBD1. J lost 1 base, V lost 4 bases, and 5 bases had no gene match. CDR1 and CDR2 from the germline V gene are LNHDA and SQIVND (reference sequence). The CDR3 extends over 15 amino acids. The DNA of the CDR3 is TGTGCCAGTAGTACGTCGACAGGGGCGAACACTGAAGCTTTCTTT. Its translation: CASSTSTGANTEAFF.